This is a list of T cell receptor beta chains from one sample in a study of response to subunit inactivated influenza vaccine. TCRdb re-analysed the RT-PCR reads in MiXCR, keeping a single row per CDR3 protein. Of 500,000 to 600,000 distinct CDR3 sequences listed, roughly 12% are singletons. Separately, the same data were catalogued under a study of T cells expressing NK-cell markers.

The sample was PBMCs from blood, taken on the day of vaccination. These receptors were taken from a man aged 50 or older who received an inactivated influenza vaccine. Both conserved end residues are part of each CDR3. A D gene is named only where the DNA matches it firmly. The size entry is marked missing in some rows and otherwise reads once, few, many or a size class.

clone size: .
D gene: .
J gene: TRBJ2-3
V gene: TRBV10-3
CDR3 protein: CAISETSSTDTQYF
CDR3 DNA: TGTGCCATCAGTGAGACCTCTAGCACAGATACGCAGTATTTT

clone size: .
D gene: TRBD2
J gene: TRBJ2-2
V gene: TRBV6-5
CDR3 protein: CASSYQGLTGELFF
CDR3 DNA: TGTGCCAGCAGTTACCAGGGACTAACCGGGGAGCTGTTTTTT

clone size: few
D gene: .
J gene: TRBJ2-7
V gene: TRBV7-2
CDR3 protein: CASSFTGSYEQYF
CDR3 DNA: TGTGCCAGCAGCTTCACAGGGTCCTACGAGCAGTACTTC

clone size: .
D gene: .
J gene: TRBJ1-2
V gene: TRBV20-1
CDR3 protein: CSARDRESYGYTF
CDR3 DNA: TGCAGTGCTAGAGATCGGGAATCCTATGGCTACACCTTC

clone size: many
D gene: .
J gene: TRBJ1-1
V gene: TRBV4-1
CDR3 protein: CASSPIRGGKTEAFF
CDR3 DNA: TGCGCCAGCAGCCCGATAAGGGGGGGGAAAACTGAAGCTTTCTTT

clone size: few
D gene: .
J gene: TRBJ2-2
V gene: TRBV7-2
CDR3 protein: CASSLSRDTGELFF
CDR3 DNA: TGTGCCAGCAGCTTATCCAGGGACACCGGGGAGCTGTTTTTT

clone size: .
D gene: .
J gene: TRBJ2-1
V gene: TRBV19
CDR3 protein: CASSRVAKDNEQFF
CDR3 DNA: TGTGCCAGTAGTAGAGTAGCGAAAGACAATGAGCAGTTCTTC

clone size: few
D gene: TRBD1
J gene: TRBJ2-2
V gene: TRBV7-9
CDR3 protein: CASSFRDREFTGELFF
CDR3 DNA: TGTGCCAGCAGCTTCCGGGACAGGGAGTTTACCGGGGAGCTGTTTTTT

clone size: many
D gene: .
J gene: TRBJ2-7
V gene: TRBV11-1
CDR3 protein: CASSLGARSYEQYF
CDR3 DNA: TGTGCCAGCAGCTTGGGGGCGCGGTCCTACGAGCAGTACTTC

clone size: .
D gene: TRBD2
J gene: TRBJ2-5
V gene: TRBV4-1
CDR3 protein: CASSQEGARTSPETQYF
CDR3 DNA: TGCGCCAGCAGCCAAGAAGGGGCCCGGACTAGCCCAGAGACCCAGTACTTC

clone size: few
D gene: .
J gene: TRBJ1-4
V gene: TRBV5-1
CDR3 protein: CASSLGPPLNEKLFF
CDR3 DNA: TGCGCCAGCAGCTTGGGACCCCCGTTGAATGAAAAACTGTTTTTT

clone size: many
D gene: TRBD1
J gene: TRBJ1-1
V gene: TRBV9
CDR3 protein: CASSDRDRNTEAFF
CDR3 DNA: TGTGCCAGCAGCGACCGGGACAGAAACACTGAAGCTTTCTTT

clone size: few
D gene: TRBD2
J gene: TRBJ2-5
V gene: TRBV11-2
CDR3 protein: CASSVGRLAGGHFRETQYF
CDR3 DNA: TGTGCCAGCAGCGTCGGGCGGCTAGCGGGGGGGCATTTTCGGGAGACCCAGTACTTC

clone size: .
D gene: TRBD1
J gene: TRBJ2-2
V gene: TRBV10-3
CDR3 protein: CAISASSTGTGGPTAELFF
CDR3 DNA: TGTGCCATCAGTGCGTCGTCTACTGGGACAGGGGGCCCCACCGCGGAGCTGTTTTTT

clone size: .
D gene: TRBD2
J gene: TRBJ2-7
V gene: TRBV7-6
CDR3 protein: CASSSGTSGGVAYEQYF
CDR3 DNA: TGTGCCAGCAGCTCCGGGACTAGCGGGGGGGTAGCCTACGAGCAGTACTTC

clone size: .
D gene: .
J gene: TRBJ1-1
V gene: TRBV20-1
CDR3 protein: CSGRRNTEAFF
CDR3 DNA: TGCAGTGGCCGGAGGAACACTGAAGCTTTCTTT

clone size: many
D gene: .
J gene: TRBJ2-1
V gene: TRBV20-1
CDR3 protein: CSASRRAHLDEQFF
CDR3 DNA: TGCAGTGCTAGCCGGAGGGCCCACCTCGATGAGCAGTTCTTC

clone size: .
D gene: .
J gene: TRBJ2-7
V gene: TRBV27
CDR3 protein: CASSLGGPIFEQYF
CDR3 DNA: TGTGCCAGCAGTTTGGGGGGCCCCATCTTCGAGCAGTACTTC

clone size: few
D gene: .
J gene: TRBJ1-5
V gene: TRBV29-1
CDR3 protein: CSVDGLGRQPQHF
CDR3 DNA: TGCAGCGTTGACGGGTTAGGACGTCAGCCCCAGCATTTT

clone size: .
D gene: .
J gene: TRBJ2-7
V gene: TRBV6-1
CDR3 protein: CASSELGMVYEQYF
CDR3 DNA: TGTGCCAGCAGTGAGTTGGGGATGGTCTACGAGCAGTACTTC

clone size: few
D gene: .
J gene: TRBJ2-3
V gene: TRBV7-2
CDR3 protein: CASSPLWASDTQYF
CDR3 DNA: TGTGCCAGCAGCCCTTTGTGGGCCTCAGATACGCAGTATTTT

clone size: .
D gene: .
J gene: TRBJ2-7
V gene: TRBV7-2
CDR3 protein: CASSFGGLPGLEQYF
CDR3 DNA: TGTGCCAGCAGCTTTGGTGGTCTCCCGGGGCTCGAGCAGTACTTC

clone size: many
D gene: TRBD1
J gene: TRBJ2-7
V gene: TRBV9
CDR3 protein: CASSPSRDRPYEQYF
CDR3 DNA: TGTGCCAGCAGCCCAAGTCGGGACAGGCCCTACGAGCAGTACTTC

clone size: .
D gene: TRBD2
J gene: TRBJ2-1
V gene: TRBV28
CDR3 protein: CASSRLAGVTYNEQFF
CDR3 DNA: TGTGCCAGCAGTCGACTAGCGGGAGTAACCTACAATGAGCAGTTCTTC

clone size: .
D gene: .
J gene: TRBJ2-1
V gene: TRBV20-1
CDR3 protein: CCARVLRGGSYNEQFF
CDR3 DNA: TGCTGTGCTAGAGTTCTCCGCGGCGGGTCCTACAATGAGCAGTTCTTC

clone size: .
D gene: TRBD1
J gene: TRBJ2-3
V gene: TRBV5-1
CDR3 protein: CASSPVDRAPDTQYF
CDR3 DNA: TGCGCCAGCAGCCCAGTGGACAGGGCCCCAGATACGCAGTATTTT

clone size: few
D gene: .
J gene: TRBJ1-1
V gene: TRBV20-1
CDR3 protein: CSARVPLQDSNTEAFF
CDR3 DNA: TGCAGTGCTAGAGTACCCCTCCAGGACAGTAACACTGAAGCTTTCTTT

clone size: few
D gene: .
J gene: TRBJ2-7
V gene: TRBV12-3/TRBV12-4
CDR3 protein: CASSPNGGHTYEQYF
CDR3 DNA: TGTGCCAGCAGTCCCAACGGGGGACACACCTACGAGCAGTACTTC

clone size: .
D gene: .
J gene: TRBJ2-5
V gene: TRBV6-5
CDR3 protein: CASSLDFQETQYF
CDR3 DNA: TGTGCCAGCAGTTTGGACTTTCAAGAGACCCAGTACTTC

clone size: few
D gene: TRBD2
J gene: TRBJ2-3
V gene: TRBV12-3/TRBV12-4
CDR3 protein: CASSLGGRWPDTQYF
CDR3 DNA: TGTGCCAGCAGTTTAGGCGGGAGATGGCCAGATACGCAGTATTTT

clone size: .
D gene: .
J gene: TRBJ2-1
V gene: TRBV20-1
CDR3 protein: CSARRRLGSYNEQFF
CDR3 DNA: TGCAGTGCCCGCCGGCGGCTTGGGTCCTACAATGAGCAGTTCTTC

clone size: .
D gene: .
J gene: TRBJ2-7
V gene: TRBV7-2
CDR3 protein: CASRTLTSEQYF
CDR3 DNA: TGTGCCAGCCGAACTCTAACGAGCGAGCAGTACTTC

clone size: .
D gene: TRBD1
J gene: TRBJ1-2
V gene: TRBV7-9
CDR3 protein: CASSRGTGGGYGYTF
CDR3 DNA: TGTGCCAGCAGCCGCGGGACAGGGGGCGGCTATGGCTACACCTTC

clone size: few
D gene: TRBD1
J gene: TRBJ2-3
V gene: TRBV11-2
CDR3 protein: CASSPEGRRTGGTDTQYF
CDR3 DNA: TGTGCCAGCAGCCCCGAAGGCCGGAGGACAGGGGGGACAGATACGCAGTATTTT

clone size: few
D gene: TRBD1
J gene: TRBJ1-1
V gene: TRBV25-1
CDR3 protein: CASSESGTGLLNTEAFF
CDR3 DNA: TGTGCCAGCAGTGAATCCGGGACAGGGCTCCTGAACACTGAAGCTTTCTTT

clone size: .
D gene: .
J gene: TRBJ2-1
V gene: TRBV11-2
CDR3 protein: CASSLGGDHEQFF
CDR3 DNA: TGTGCCAGCAGCTTAGGAGGGGACCATGAGCAGTTCTTC

clone size: few
D gene: .
J gene: TRBJ2-1
V gene: TRBV6-1
CDR3 protein: CASSPTGVYHNEQFF
CDR3 DNA: TGTGCCAGCAGCCCCACGGGGGTGTATCACAATGAGCAGTTCTTC

clone size: .
D gene: .
J gene: TRBJ1-1
V gene: TRBV28
CDR3 protein: CASSSRYTVNTEAFF
CDR3 DNA: TGTGCCAGCAGTTCTCGCTATACAGTGAACACTGAAGCTTTCTTT

clone size: few
D gene: .
J gene: TRBJ1-2
V gene: TRBV6-6
CDR3 protein: CASSYIRSYGYTF
CDR3 DNA: TGTGCCAGCAGTTACATTAGATCCTATGGCTACACCTTC

clone size: few
D gene: .
J gene: TRBJ2-5
V gene: TRBV5-1
CDR3 protein: CASSLIAGQETQYF
CDR3 DNA: TGCGCCAGCAGCTTGATTGCAGGGCAAGAGACCCAGTACTTC

clone size: .
D gene: .
J gene: TRBJ2-3
V gene: TRBV7-2
CDR3 protein: CASRLDNTQYF
CDR3 DNA: TGTGCCAGCAGATTAGACAATACGCAGTATTTT

clone size: few
D gene: TRBD1
J gene: TRBJ2-5
V gene: TRBV5-1
CDR3 protein: CASSPGSTGGSGETQYF
CDR3 DNA: TGCGCCAGCAGCCCCGGTTCGACAGGGGGCTCGGGGGAGACCCAGTACTTC